A selection of T cell receptor beta chains follows, all from one sample in a study of regulatory T cells in long-lasting Graves disease. TCRdb ran MiXCR on the multiplex PCR reads and lists one entry per CDR3 protein. The sample holds roughly 610,000 distinct CDR3 sequences; roughly 15% are singletons and the top ten take approximately 20%. Another study also made use of these data, one on T cells in Graves' hyperthyroidism and ophthalmopathy.

The material was peripheral blood mononuclear cells (PBMCs), obtained at new diagnosis, from a patient treated with antithyroid drugs. These receptors were collected from a woman aged 25 to 39 with Graves disease. Both conserved end residues are part of each CDR3. D genes are given only for firm matches. Some rows have no size entry. The others give once, few or many, or a class for an expanded clone.

size	J	V	D	DNA	CDR3
many	TRBJ1-2	TRBV30	NA	TGTGCCTGGAGGCCGTCCAGGATCGCCTATGGCTACACCTTC	CAWRPSRIAYGYTF
NA	TRBJ2-6	TRBV30	TRBD1	TGTGCCTGGAGCAGGGGGCTCTCTGGGGCCAACGTCCTGACTTTC	CAWSRGLSGANVLTF
many	TRBJ1-2	TRBV6-5	TRBD1	TGTGCCAGCAGTTACCTCCTATGGGGACAGCCGGGGCATGGCTACACCTTC	CASSYLLWGQPGHGYTF
many	TRBJ2-2	TRBV20-1	NA	TGCAGTGCTAGAGGACAGGGAGGAGGAAACGGGGAGCTGTTTTTT	CSARGQGGGNGELFF
once	TRBJ2-3	TRBV29-1	NA	TGCAGCGCTGATCCCGTAGCGATAAGCACAGATACGCAGTATTTT	CSADPVAISTDTQYF
many	TRBJ2-5	TRBV20-1	NA	TGCAGTGCTTCCTTTGGGAGGGGGAGCCAAGAGACCCAGTACTTC	CSASFGRGSQETQYF
NA	TRBJ1-4	TRBV5-1	NA	TGCGCCAGCAGCTTGCTTGGGCCACCGACTAATGAAAAACTGTTTTTT	CASSLLGPPTNEKLFF
NA	TRBJ1-1	TRBV18	NA	TGTGCCAGCTCTAATAAGATGAACACTGAAGCTTTCTTT	CASSNKMNTEAFF
many	TRBJ1-1	TRBV27	TRBD1	TGTGCCAGCAGTTTATCCCCTACAGGGGGCACTGAAGCTTTCTTT	CASSLSPTGGTEAFF
NA	TRBJ2-7	TRBV27	NA	TGTGCCAGCAGTTTAGAAGCGCCCCACGAGCAGTACTTC	CASSLEAPHEQYF
NA	TRBJ2-7	TRBV5-1	TRBD1	TGCGCCAGCAGCTTGACAGGGGGCAAGTTCGAGCAGTACTTC	CASSLTGGKFEQYF
few	TRBJ1-6	TRBV28	NA	TGTGCCAGCAGTTCCCCGGGGTCACGTGGTGGACCCCTCCACTTT	CASSSPGSRGGPLHF
few	TRBJ2-1	TRBV6-1	TRBD2	TGTGCCACCGAAGCGGGATTTAATGAGCAGTTCTTC	CATEAGFNEQFF
few	TRBJ1-2	TRBV5-5	NA	TGTGCCAGCAGCTTATTGTCAGGGCCCACCTATGGCTACACCTTC	CASSLLSGPTYGYTF
few	TRBJ2-1	TRBV12-3/TRBV12-4	TRBD1	TGTGCCAGCAGTACCGGGACAGGGCTAGGAGGACGATCCTCGAAGTCCTACAATGAGCAGTTCTTC	CASSTGTGLGGRSSKSYNEQFF
few	TRBJ2-1	TRBV6-2/TRBV6-3	NA	TGTGCCAGCAGATGGGGGGGCATCTACAATGAGCAGTTCTTC	CASRWGGIYNEQFF
NA	TRBJ2-3	TRBV10-2	TRBD2	TGCGCCAGCAGTTACAGCGGGAGGTACACAGATACGCAGTATTTT	CASSYSGRYTDTQYF
NA	TRBJ2-3	TRBV24-1	NA	TGTGCCACCAGGGAGGGCGGGACAGATACGCAGTATTTT	CATREGGTDTQYF
many	TRBJ1-4	TRBV2	NA	TGTGCCAGCAGTCCGACGAAAAAACTGTTTTTT	CASSPTKKLFF
many	TRBJ2-7	TRBV10-2	TRBD2	TGCGCCAGCGGACTAGCGGGAGGTTTCCACGAGCAGTACTTC	CASGLAGGFHEQYF
few	TRBJ2-4	TRBV12-3/TRBV12-4	NA	TGTGCCAGCAGTTTAGACAGGGAGACTGAACTAGCCAAAAACATTCAGTACTTC	CASSLDRETELAKNIQYF
many	TRBJ2-1	TRBV15	NA	TGTGCCACCAGCAGAGGACGGGATACCTACAATGAGCAGTTCTTC	CATSRGRDTYNEQFF
NA	TRBJ2-7	TRBV3-1	NA	TGTGCCAGCAGGATGGCAGGGACCTACGAGCAGTACTTC	CASRMAGTYEQYF
many	TRBJ1-1	TRBV7-9	NA	TGTGCCAGCAGAGGATTCGTGTCCACTGAAGCTTTCTTT	CASRGFVSTEAFF
NA	TRBJ1-6	TRBV5-1	NA	TGCGCCAGCAGCTTGGTTCCCCAGACCTATAATTCACCCCTCCACTTT	CASSLVPQTYNSPLHF
many	TRBJ1-1	TRBV20-1	NA	TGCAGTGCTAGATGGGGACAAGCTCTGAACACTGAAGCTTTCTTT	CSARWGQALNTEAFF
many	TRBJ2-7	TRBV3-1	NA	TGTGCCAGCAGCCAAGCCTACCGGACTACAACCTACGAGCAGTACTTC	CASSQAYRTTTYEQYF
NA	TRBJ1-3	TRBV3-1	NA	TGTGCCAGCAGACGCAGCGAGGAGGCTGGAAACACCATATATTTT	CASRRSEEAGNTIYF
few	TRBJ2-5	TRBV9	TRBD2	TGTGCCAGCAGCGTAGGAAACGGGAGGGGCGAGACCCAGTACTTC	CASSVGNGRGETQYF
NA	TRBJ1-6	TRBV28	NA	TGTGCCAGCAGTTCACAACCCCCGTTGCGTTCACCCCTCCACTTT	CASSSQPPLRSPLHF
many	TRBJ1-3	TRBV2	TRBD1	TGTGCCAGCAGCGAAGAGGGGGCGCAGGCTGGAAACACCATATATTTT	CASSEEGAQAGNTIYF
NA	TRBJ2-1	TRBV7-2	NA	TGTGCCAGCAGCCGAACAAGAACTAGAGTGGTATACAATGAGCAGTTCTTC	CASSRTRTRVVYNEQFF
many	TRBJ1-2	TRBV29-1	NA	TGCAGCGTTGGCCCTACAGGGAGCCTTAACTATGGCTACACCTTC	CSVGPTGSLNYGYTF
NA	TRBJ2-7	TRBV18	NA	TGTGCCAGCTCACCATTCCCCCCGGGGGGCGGCCACTACGAGCAGTACTTC	CASSPFPPGGGHYEQYF
NA	TRBJ2-7	TRBV18	TRBD1	TGTGCCAGCTCCCCCGTGGGAGACAGGGGCTCCTACGAGCAGTACTTC	CASSPVGDRGSYEQYF
few	TRBJ2-7	TRBV28	NA	TGTGCCAGCAGTTTTGGGGGGTTCGAGCAGTACTTC	CASSFGGFEQYF
NA	TRBJ2-2	TRBV5-1	NA	TGCGCCAGCAGCTTGGACTGGCCAAACACCGGGGAGCTGTTTTTT	CASSLDWPNTGELFF
NA	TRBJ1-1	TRBV19	NA	TGTGCCAGTAGGAATCAGGGTGGGGGCACTGAAGCTTTCTTT	CASRNQGGGTEAFF
NA	TRBJ2-2	TRBV9	NA	TGTGCCAGCAGTCAAAGTCCAGGGAATGCCGGGGAGCTGTTTTTT	CASSQSPGNAGELFF
NA	TRBJ2-6	TRBV20-1	NA	TGCTCGTGGGGGTCTGGGGCCAACGTCCTGACTTTC	CSWGSGANVLTF
many	TRBJ2-3	TRBV29-1	NA	TGCAGCGGGAGAACAGACACAGATACGCAGTATTTT	CSGRTDTDTQYF
few	TRBJ2-5	TRBV28	NA	TGTGCCAGCAGTTTGGACAACCGCTGGGAGACCCAGTACTTC	CASSLDNRWETQYF
many	TRBJ2-7	TRBV5-8	NA	TGTGCCAGCAGCCCCGGGGATCGCGTAGGTGAGCAGTACTTC	CASSPGDRVGEQYF
NA	TRBJ2-7	TRBV5-8	TRBD1	TGTGCCAGCAGCTTGGGGACAGGGGCCCCCGAGCAGTACTTC	CASSLGTGAPEQYF
few	TRBJ2-3	TRBV24-1	NA	TGTGCCACCAGTAGCCTACTCACAGATACGCAGTATTTT	CATSSLLTDTQYF
many	TRBJ1-1	TRBV5-1	TRBD1	TGCGCCAGCAGGACCCAGGGGGCGGACACTGAAGCTTTCTTT	CASRTQGADTEAFF
many	TRBJ2-6	TRBV2	NA	TGTGCCAGCAGTGAAGCACCACCCGTGAGGAACGCCAACGTCCTGACTTTC	CASSEAPPVRNANVLTF
NA	TRBJ2-1	TRBV6-1	NA	TGTGCCAGCAGTAGGGGTAACGCCAATGAGCAGTTCTTC	CASSRGNANEQFF
many	TRBJ2-3	TRBV27	TRBD1	TGTGCCAGCAGTGGTCAGACAGGGGGAGTGTTTGCAGATACGCAGTATTTT	CASSGQTGGVFADTQYF
NA	TRBJ2-5	TRBV2	NA	TGTGCCAGCAGACAGACCCAAGAGACCCAGTACTTC	CASRQTQETQYF
many	TRBJ1-1	TRBV7-9	TRBD1	TGTGCCAGCAGCTTCAAGGGGGCAGTGACTGAAGCTTTCTTT	CASSFKGAVTEAFF